This is a list of T cell receptor beta chains from one sample in a study of T cell responses to AZD1222 COVID-19 vaccine. This table comes from immunoSEQ multiplex PCR, and its TCRdb copy is limited to in-frame clones, with some not included. The sample includes approximately 170,000 clones, roughly 89% of them seen just once. This material consisted of peripheral blood, taken on day 0 of AZD1222 vaccination. Receptor source: an adult in good health. Both conserved end residues are part of each CDR3. Each record gives: V gene, clone size, J gene, D gene, CDR3 protein, CDR3 DNA. A D gene is named only where the DNA matches it firmly. Only some rows state a clone size, as once, few, many or a class for expanded clones.

TRBV6-5	once	TRBJ1-3	NA	CASTQDYSGNTIYF	TGTGCCAGCACCCAAGACTACTCTGGAAACACCATATATTTT
TRBV27	NA	TRBJ2-5	TRBD2	CASSSLAGVRETQYF	TGTGCCAGCAGTTCACTAGCGGGAGTGAGAGAGACCCAGTACTTC
TRBV6-5	NA	TRBJ1-5	TRBD1	CASSTTGFNQPQHF	TGTGCCAGCAGTACGACAGGGTTCAATCAGCCCCAGCATTTT
TRBV30	NA	TRBJ1-5	NA	CAWSVGLLSFNSNQPQHF	TGTGCCTGGAGTGTAGGGTTATTGTCATTTAATAGCAATCAGCCCCAGCATTTT
TRBV6-2/TRBV6-3	once	TRBJ2-5	TRBD2	CASSYFRLAGDETQYF	TGTGCCAGCAGTTACTTCAGACTAGCGGGGGATGAGACCCAGTACTTC
TRBV19	NA	TRBJ1-5	TRBD1	CASSSRGQASNQPQHF	TGTGCCAGTAGTTCAAGGGGGCAGGCGAGCAATCAGCCCCAGCATTTT
TRBV10-2	NA	TRBJ1-6	NA	CASRGNRESPLHF	TGCGCCAGCAGGGGAAACAGGGAGTCACCCCTCCACTTT
TRBV2	NA	TRBJ2-3	TRBD2	CASSGRLAGTTDTQYF	TGTGCCAGCAGTGGCAGACTAGCGGGGACCACAGATACGCAGTATTTT
TRBV12-5	once	TRBJ1-1	TRBD1	CASARQGANTEAFF	TGTGCTAGTGCCCGACAGGGGGCGAACACTGAAGCTTTCTTT
TRBV24-1	NA	TRBJ1-2	NA	CATALSQNRGTEYGYTF	TGTGCCACCGCACTTTCCCAGAACCGCGGGACGGAGTATGGCTACACCTTC
TRBV2	NA	TRBJ2-1	TRBD1	CASSRDRGTNEQFF	TGTGCCAGCAGTCGTGACAGGGGAACGAATGAGCAGTTCTTC
TRBV7-2	NA	TRBJ1-1	TRBD1	CASSQTGVTEAFF	TGTGCCAGCAGTCAGACAGGGGTGACTGAAGCTTTCTTT
TRBV5-1	NA	TRBJ2-7	TRBD1	CASSLQGARYEQYF	TGCGCCAGCAGCTTACAGGGGGCGCGGTACGAGCAGTACTTC
TRBV5-8	NA	TRBJ2-7	TRBD1	CASSAPQGTAYEQYF	TGTGCCAGCAGCGCGCCACAGGGGACGGCCTACGAGCAGTACTTC
TRBV18	NA	TRBJ2-3	NA	CASSPPVGRASQYF	TGTGCCAGCTCACCGCCGGTCGGCCGAGCTAGTCAGTATTTT
TRBV10-3	NA	TRBJ2-7	NA	CAISEGGFTYEQYF	TGTGCCATCAGTGAAGGTGGTTTTACGTACGAGCAGTACTTC
TRBV6-5	NA	TRBJ1-2	NA	CASSNGLVGGYTF	TGTGCCAGCAGCAATGGACTCGTTGGGGGCTACACCTTC
TRBV7-9	NA	TRBJ2-2	TRBD1	CASSWDSLNTGELFF	TGTGCCAGCAGCTGGGACAGCCTGAACACCGGGGAGCTGTTTTTT
TRBV12-2	few	TRBJ2-7	NA	CASRLGPRGTYEQYF	TGTGCAAGTCGCTTAGGGCCGCGGGGCACCTACGAGCAGTACTTC
TRBV9	NA	TRBJ2-1	NA	CASSVGGASGGEQFF	TGTGCCAGCAGCGTAGGCGGGGCTTCCGGGGGTGAGCAGTTCTTC
TRBV3-1/TRBV3-2	NA	TRBJ1-1	NA	CASSPSAGKGWVNTEAFF	TGTGCCAGCAGCCCCTCGGCAGGGAAAGGATGGGTGAACACTGAAGCTTTCTTT
TRBV18	NA	TRBJ2-3	TRBD2	CASSPRQAGAGDTQYF	TGTGCCAGCTCACCACGGCAAGCGGGAGCGGGAGATACGCAGTATTTT
TRBV6-5	NA	TRBJ2-7	NA	CASRSDSRFGEQYF	TGTGCCAGCAGGTCGGACTCCCGTTTTGGAGAGCAGTACTTC